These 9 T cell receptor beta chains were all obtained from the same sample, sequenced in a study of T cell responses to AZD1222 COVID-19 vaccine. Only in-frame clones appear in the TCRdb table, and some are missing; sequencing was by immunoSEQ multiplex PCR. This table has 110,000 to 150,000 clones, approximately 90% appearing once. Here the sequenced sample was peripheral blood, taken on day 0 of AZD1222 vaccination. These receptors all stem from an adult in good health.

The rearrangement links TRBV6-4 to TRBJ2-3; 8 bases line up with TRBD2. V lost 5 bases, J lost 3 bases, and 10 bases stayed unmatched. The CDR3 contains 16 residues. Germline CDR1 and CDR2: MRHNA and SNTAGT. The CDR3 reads CASSPRTSLTTDTQYF. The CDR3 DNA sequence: TGTGCCAGCAGTCCCAGGACTAGCTTGACTACAGATACGCAGTATTTT.

CDR3 in amino acids: CASSLSHTGAGNTIYF. The DNA of the CDR3 is TGCGCCAGCAGCCTCTCCCACACAGGCGCGGGAAACACCATATATTTT. The chain is built from TRBV4-3 and TRBJ1-3; possible D gene TRBD1, 5 bases. Per the germline V gene, CDR1 is LGHNA and CDR2 is YSLEER. This CDR3 is built from 16 residues. V lost 4 bases and J 4 bases, leaving 17 bases between the germline ends.

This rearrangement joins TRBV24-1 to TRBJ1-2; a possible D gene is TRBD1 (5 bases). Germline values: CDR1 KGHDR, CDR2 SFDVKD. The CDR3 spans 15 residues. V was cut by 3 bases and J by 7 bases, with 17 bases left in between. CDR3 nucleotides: TGTGCCACCAGTGATCCTAGATCGACCGGGGCTGGCTACACCTTC. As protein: CATSDPRSTGAGYTF.

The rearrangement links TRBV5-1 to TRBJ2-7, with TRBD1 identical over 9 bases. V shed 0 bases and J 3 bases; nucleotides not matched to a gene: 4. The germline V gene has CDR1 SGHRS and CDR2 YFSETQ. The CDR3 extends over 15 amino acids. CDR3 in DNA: TGCGCCAGCAGCTTGGACCCGGGACAGGGCTACGAGCAGTACTTC. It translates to CASSLDPGQGYEQYF.

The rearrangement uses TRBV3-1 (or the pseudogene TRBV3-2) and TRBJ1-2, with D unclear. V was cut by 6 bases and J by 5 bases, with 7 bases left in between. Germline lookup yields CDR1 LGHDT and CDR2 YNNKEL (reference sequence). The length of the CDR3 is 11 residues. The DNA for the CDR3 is TGTGCCAGCAGGGGCGTGTATGGCTACACCTTC. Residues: CASRGVYGYTF.

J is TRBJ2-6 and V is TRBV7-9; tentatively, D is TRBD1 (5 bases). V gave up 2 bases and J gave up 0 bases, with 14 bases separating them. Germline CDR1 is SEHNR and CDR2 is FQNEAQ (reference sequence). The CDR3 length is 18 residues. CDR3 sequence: CASSLFRRAFSGANVLTF. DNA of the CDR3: TGTGCCAGCAGCTTATTTCGCAGGGCATTCTCTGGGGCCAACGTCCTGACTTTC.

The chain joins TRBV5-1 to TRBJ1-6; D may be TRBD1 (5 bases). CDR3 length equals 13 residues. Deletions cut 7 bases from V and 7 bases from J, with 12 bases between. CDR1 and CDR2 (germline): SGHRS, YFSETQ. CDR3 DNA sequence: TGCGCCAGCCGAGGCGGGGGGAATTCACCCCTCCACTTT. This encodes CASRGGGNSPLHF.

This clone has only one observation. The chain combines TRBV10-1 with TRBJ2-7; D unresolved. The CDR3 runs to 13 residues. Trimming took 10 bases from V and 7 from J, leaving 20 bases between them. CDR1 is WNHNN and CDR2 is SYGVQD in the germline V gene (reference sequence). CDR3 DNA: TGCGCCACCTCCCTCCAAGCTGTTGGGGAGCAGTACTTC. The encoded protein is CATSLQAVGEQYF.

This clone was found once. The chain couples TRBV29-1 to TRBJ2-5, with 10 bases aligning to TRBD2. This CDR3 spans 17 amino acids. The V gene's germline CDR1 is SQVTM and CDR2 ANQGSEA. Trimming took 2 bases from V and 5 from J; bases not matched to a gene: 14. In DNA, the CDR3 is TGCAGCGTTGAACCTACCTTCGGTCTAGCGGGGGCCGAGACCCAGTACTTC. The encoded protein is CSVEPTFGLAGAETQYF.